The T cell receptor beta chain under discussion was sequenced for a study of CD8+ T cells in alopecia areata. Described treatment: oral pan-JAK inhibitor, 5-10 mg twice daily. Notes on this clone: The antigen remains undetermined.

The study's findings and limits: Compared with normal scalp, lesional scalp had higher clonality and more expanded CD8+ clones. Given one nonresponder, whether baseline CD8+ expansion relates to response remains uncertain.

RNA was isolated and reverse transcribed to cDNA, the sequencing template. Sequencing was performed with immunoSEQ multiplex PCR; in TCRdb, only in-frame clones are kept and a portion is missing. The sample holds under 250,000 clones; around 66% are singletons and the top ten take roughly 1.2%. Material: CD4+ T cells sorted from blood, obtained at roughly week 45, from a patient treated with tofacitinib. The sequence was collected from a human donor with alopecia areata.

CDR3 coding DNA: TGTGCCAGCAGCTACCGGGACGATTACAATGAGCAGTTCTTC. Encoded protein: CASSYRDDYNEQFF. This chain links TRBV7-2 with TRBJ2-1; either TRBD1 or TRBD2 may supply D (5 bases each). V lost 4 bases and J lost 4, with 11 bases in between. In germline, CDR1 is SGHTA, CDR2 FQGNSA. The CDR3 sequence is 14 residues long.